Listed here are 29 T cell receptor beta chains from one sample, sequenced in a study of patients and donors after allogeneic stem cell transplantation. Each CDR3 protein is one row after TCRdb ran MiXCR on the RT-PCR reads. The data show about a million distinct CDR3 sequences, roughly 18% seen once. The sample taken for sequencing was blood, either unsorted or a sorted T cell fraction (not recorded which). The receptors were sampled from a human donor who was either an allogeneic HSCT recipient or a stem cell or donor lymphocyte infusion donor (not recorded which). It is not recorded whose cells these are; they may come from a transplant donor.

This chain uses TRBV7-9 with TRBJ2-5; TRBD1 matches at 8 bases. Germline values: CDR1 SEHNR, CDR2 FQNEAQ (reference sequence). CDR3 length: 16 residues. V lost 2 bases and J lost 1; bases outside the gene matches: 6. The CDR3 DNA is TGTGCCAGCAGCTTAATATGGGACAGGAGCCAAGAGACCCAGTACTTC. It is translated as CASSLIWDRSQETQYF. The entire variable domain, with the rest obtained from reference TRBV7-9 and TRBJ2-5, is as follows: DTGVSQNPRHKITKRGQNVTFRCDPISEHNRLYWYRQTLGQGPEFLTYFQNEAQLEKSRLLSDRFSAERPKGSFSTLEIQRTEQGDSAMYLCASSLIWDRSQETQYFGPGTRLLVL.

This chain links TRBV5-6 with TRBJ2-5, with D unclear. This CDR3 has 15 amino acids. The germline CDR1 and CDR2 sequences are SGHDT and YYEEEE. The ends were cut back, 6 bases at V and 0 bases at J, with 15 bases in the middle. The CDR3 sequence: CASTSAFVDQETQYF. DNA of the CDR3: TGTGCCAGCACCTCCGCTTTCGTAGACCAAGAGACCCAGTACTTC.

The V and J genes are TRBV19 and TRBJ1-2; no reliable D call. The CDR3 totals 17 residues. With 3 bases removed from V and 3 bases from J, the gap between germline ends came to 20 bases. The germline V gene has CDR1 LNHDA and CDR2 SQIVND (reference sequence). The CDR3 reads CASSIRVYDTDDYGYTF. The CDR3 DNA sequence: TGTGCCAGTAGTATTCGCGTCTACGACACGGATGACTATGGCTACACCTTC.

The chain carries TRBV5-1 and TRBJ2-7; no firm D call. V was cut by 6 bases and J by 3 bases, with 13 bases left in between. CDR3 size: 13 residues. Germline V gives CDR1 SGHRS, CDR2 YFSETQ. The CDR3 region is CASTLETGYEQYF. CDR3 sequence (DNA): TGCGCCAGCACCCTTGAGACTGGCTACGAGCAGTACTTC.

In its sample, this clonotype was seen many times. The chain couples TRBV12-3 or TRBV12-4 to TRBJ1-2, with TRBD1 as a possible D gene (6 bases). Trimming left V 0 bases short and J 0 bases short, with 11 bases between. CDR3 length: 16 amino acids. The CDR3, as DNA: TGTGCCAGCAGTTTAGCGCTGACAGGAGCTAACTATGGCTACACCTTC. This sequence encodes CASSLALTGANYGYTF.

The CDR3 sequence is CASAGLMNTEAFF. The DNA of the CDR3 is TGTGCCAGCGCGGGCCTCATGAACACTGAAGCTTTCTTT. The V call is TRBV12-3 or TRBV12-4, the J call TRBJ1-1; D unresolved. Between the trimmed V and J ends, which lost 8 bases and 0 bases, there was a span of 10 bases. The CDR3 extends over 13 amino acids.

This clonotype was found a few times. This rearrangement joins TRBV20-1 to TRBJ2-7; TRBD2 matches at 13 bases. The CDR3 length is 13 residues. V was clipped by 6 bases and J by 4 bases; unmatched bases: 3. The germline gives CDR1 DFQATT, CDR2 SNEGSKA (reference sequence). The CDR3 DNA reads TGCAGTGCGCTACTAGCGGGAGGGTACGAGCAGTACTTC. It is translated as CSALLAGGYEQYF.

This clonotype has ten or more counts. The V gene is TRBV25-1, the J gene TRBJ1-2; 9 positions agree with TRBD1. Trimming took 7 bases from V and 7 from J; bases not matched to a gene: 7. The CDR3 totals 13 residues. CDR1 is MGHDK and CDR2 is SYGVNS in the germline V gene. CDR3: CASNSDRGVGYTF. Written as DNA, the CDR3 is TGTGCCAGCAATTCGGACAGGGGTGTTGGCTACACCTTC.

J is TRBJ1-1 and V is TRBV20-1; D gene ambiguous. The germline gives CDR1 DFQATT, CDR2 SNEGSKA (reference sequence). The CDR3 length is 14 residues. V lost 0 bases and J lost 5, with 13 bases in between. CDR3 sequence (DNA): TGCAGTGCTAGAGATCAAGGAAGGAAAACTGAAGCTTTCTTT. It translates to CSARDQGRKTEAFF.

This clonotype was seen a few times. The rearrangement joins TRBV24-1 to TRBJ1-1; TRBD1 might be the D (5 bases). Trimming shortened V by 8 bases and J by 3 bases, and 18 bases separated the two germline ends. Germline V gene lookup returns CDR1 KGHDR and CDR2 SFDVKD. CDR3 length: 15 residues. CDR3: CATTRIGREYTEAFF. The CDR3, as DNA: TGTGCCACCACTCGGATTGGCAGGGAGTACACTGAAGCTTTCTTT.

This clonotype has at least ten counts. As DNA, the CDR3 is TGTGCCAGCAGTTCCAGGGTTTCTTTAAATCAGCCCCAGCATTTT. Protein product: CASSSRVSLNQPQHF. The V gene is TRBV12-3 or TRBV12-4, the J gene TRBJ1-5; D perhaps matches TRBD1 (5 bases). This CDR3 has 15 amino acids. Trimming stripped 4 bases from V and 4 bases from J, with 14 bases between.

The table lists this clonotype with a few counts. The rearrangement joins TRBV29-1 to TRBJ1-2; 9 bases match TRBD1. The CDR3 is made up of 16 amino acids. V was pared by 0 bases and J by 7 bases, with 12 bases of the junction left unmatched. CDR1 is SQVTM and CDR2 is ANQGSEA in the germline V gene. The CDR3 bases are TGCAGCGTTGAAGATCGAGTAGGGACAGGGAGACGTGGCTACACCTTC. It is translated as CSVEDRVGTGRRGYTF.

This clonotype was observed a few times. The V gene is TRBV18, the J gene TRBJ1-4, with D possibly being TRBD1 (6 bases). Germline loops: CDR1 KGHSH, CDR2 LQKENI. Between the trimmed V and J ends, which lost 5 bases and 7 bases, there was a span of 17 bases. This CDR3 region has 15 residues. The CDR3 region is CASSIQGSVGEKLFF. CDR3 coding DNA: TGTGCCAGCTCAATACAGGGATCGGTCGGTGAAAAACTGTTTTTT.

This clonotype was counted a few times. This chain connects TRBV25-1 to TRBJ1-1, with D tentatively TRBD1 (5 bases). CDR3 length equals 13 residues. Germline assignment: CDR1 MGHDK and CDR2 SYGVNS. V lost 1 base and J 4 bases, leaving 7 bases between the germline ends. The CDR3 nucleotides read TGTGCCAGCAGTGAATGGGGCGTCACTGAAGCTTTCTTT. This codes for CASSEWGVTEAFF.

V usage is TRBV5-1 and J usage is TRBJ2-1; a weak D match, TRBD1 (6 bases). V lost 0 bases, J lost 5 bases, and 12 bases lay in between. Looked up from germline, CDR1 is SGHRS and CDR2 is YFSETQ. This CDR3 is built from 15 residues. The CDR3 reads CASSLEGVINNEQFF. The DNA of the CDR3 is TGCGCCAGCAGCTTGGAGGGGGTTATCAACAATGAGCAGTTCTTC.

This clonotype was observed a few times. The chain carries TRBV6-5 and TRBJ2-1, with 8 bases that match TRBD1. The CDR3 spans 15 residues. The germline V gene has CDR1 MNHEY and CDR2 SVGAGI. V lost 4 bases and J lost 6; bases outside the gene matches: 8. The CDR3 DNA sequence: TGTGCCAGCAGTTCGCAGGGGGCCTTAGGCAATGAGCAGTTCTTC. Translated: CASSSQGALGNEQFF.

This clonotype was found a few times. The chain combines TRBV7-8 with TRBJ1-2; a weak D match, TRBD1 (5 bases). The CDR3 has 14 amino acids. CDR1 and CDR2 from the germline V gene are SGHVS and FQNEAQ. Trimming stripped 6 bases from V and 4 bases from J, with 15 bases between. DNA of the CDR3: TGTGCCAGCAGTGGGGACGGAGGCAGCTATGGCTACACCTTC. As protein: CASSGDGGSYGYTF. The full variable domain, in which reference TRBV7-8 and TRBJ1-2 provide the parts outside the CDR3, is GAGVSQSPRYKVAKRGQDVALRCDPISGHVSLFWYQQALGQGPEFLTYFQNEAQLDKSGLPSDRFFAERPEGSVSTLKIQRTQQEDSAVYLCASSGDGGSYGYTFGSGTRLTVV.

This clonotype was seen a handful of times. This chain links TRBV9 with TRBJ2-4; no definite D call. The CDR3 spans 17 residues. Germline V gene sequence: CDR1 SGDLS, CDR2 YYNGEE. V was trimmed by 0 bases and J by 1 base, leaving 14 bases between them. This chain's CDR3 is CASSVGHPGVAKNIQYF. In nucleotides, the CDR3 is TGTGCCAGCAGCGTAGGACACCCTGGGGTGGCCAAAAACATTCAGTACTTC.

This clonotype was observed a few times. This chain uses TRBV5-1 with TRBJ2-7; 14 bases line up with TRBD2. The CDR3 has 17 residues. CDR1 SGHRS and CDR2 YFSETQ come from the germline V gene. V gave up 3 bases and J gave up 5 bases; unmatched junction bases: 10. The CDR3 nucleotides read TGCGCCAGCAGCTCGGGACTAGCGGGAGATAGGCTGAACGAGCAGTACTTC. This gives the protein CASSSGLAGDRLNEQYF.

V and J are TRBV6-4 and TRBJ2-4; D might be TRBD2 (6 bases). Per the germline V gene, CDR1 is MRHNA and CDR2 is SNTAGT. The CDR3 runs 16 residues. The germline V and J ends were trimmed by 0 bases and 6 bases, with 15 bases remaining between them. The CDR3 is CASSDSGAGGANIQYF. CDR3 DNA sequence: TGTGCCAGCAGTGACTCTGGGGCAGGAGGGGCAAACATTCAGTACTTC.

This clonotype was found a few times. V gene TRBV5-1 combines with J gene TRBJ2-5; possible D gene TRBD1, 6 bases. Trimming took off 4 bases at V and 1 base at J, with 11 bases between the two ends. Per the germline V gene, CDR1 is SGHRS and CDR2 is YFSETQ. This CDR3 region has 14 residues. The CDR3 sequence is CASSDWTVQETQYF. For the CDR3, the DNA is TGCGCCAGCAGCGACTGGACAGTCCAAGAGACCCAGTACTTC.

The CDR3, as DNA: TGTGCCAGCAGCTTAGGTGTAATGGGGGCCCCTTACAATGAGCAGTTCTTC. This encodes CASSLGVMGAPYNEQFF. The chain combines TRBV7-2 with TRBJ2-1, with D possibly being TRBD1 (6 bases). Between the trimmed V and J ends, which lost 1 base and 4 bases, there was a span of 17 bases. Germline lookup yields CDR1 SGHTA and CDR2 FQGNSA. The CDR3 spans 17 residues.

The chain is built from TRBV20-1 and TRBJ2-2, with D tentatively TRBD2 (5 bases). The CDR3 spans 15 residues. Trimming removed 0 bases at V and 5 bases at J, with 13 bases between. Germline lookup yields CDR1 DFQATT and CDR2 SNEGSKA (reference sequence). CDR3 nucleotides: TGCAGTGCTAGAGATCCGGCAGGCGGGACCGGGGAGCTGTTTTTT. This translates into CSARDPAGGTGELFF.

This clonotype came up a few times. The V and J genes are TRBV20-1 and TRBJ2-3; D unresolved. This CDR3 is 11 amino acids long. Germline V gene lookup returns CDR1 DFQATT and CDR2 SNEGSKA (reference sequence). Trimming took off 3 bases at V and 6 bases at J, with 7 bases between the two ends. The CDR3 nucleotides are TGCAGTGCTAGGGGCCCCGATACGCAGTATTTT. Protein sequence: CSARGPDTQYF.

V usage is TRBV2 and J usage is TRBJ1-6; D may be TRBD1 (6 bases). Per the germline V gene, CDR1 is SNHLY and CDR2 is FYNNEI. The CDR3 contains 13 residues. V dropped 8 bases and J dropped 7 bases, with 12 bases sitting between them. The CDR3 loop is CASYDRRNSPLHF. The CDR3, as DNA: TGTGCCAGCTATGACAGGAGAAATTCACCCCTCCACTTT.

This clonotype has more than one count but fewer than ten. The rearrangement uses TRBV5-1 and TRBJ2-2, with 8 positions matching TRBD2. With V trimmed by 5 bases and J by 6 bases, 3 bases remained unmatched. Germline V gives CDR1 SGHRS, CDR2 YFSETQ. This CDR3 is built from 13 residues. CDR3 coding DNA: TGCGCCAGCAGACTAGCGGCCCCCGGGGAGCTGTTTTTT. As protein: CASRLAAPGELFF.

The chain couples TRBV18 to TRBJ2-3, with 7 bases aligning to TRBD2. This CDR3 contains 18 residues. Germline assignment: CDR1 KGHSH and CDR2 LQKENI. V gave up 0 bases and J gave up 2 bases; unmatched junction bases: 11. Here the CDR3 DNA reads TGTGCCAGCTCACCACCTCCTTGGACTAGGATGTTCACAGATACGCAGTATTTT. This codes for CASSPPPWTRMFTDTQYF.

The genes are TRBV7-3 and TRBJ1-2, with TRBD1 identical over 9 bases. CDR3 length equals 15 residues. Germline loops: CDR1 SGHTA, CDR2 FQGTGA. The trim removed 5 bases at V and 7 bases at J, leaving 11 bases unmatched. The CDR3 spells CASSAEPGQGVGYTF. DNA for the CDR3: TGTGCCAGCAGCGCGGAACCGGGACAGGGAGTTGGCTACACCTTC.

Ten or more counts support this clonotype. The gene calls are TRBV12-3 or TRBV12-4 and TRBJ1-3; D is ambiguous. V shed 1 base and J shed 1 base, with 5 bases lying between them. The CDR3 spans 14 residues. The CDR3 coding sequence is TGTGCCAGCAGTTTAGTAGTATCTGGAAACACCATATATTTT. Protein sequence: CASSLVVSGNTIYF.